This TCR beta chain is drawn from a study of PD-L1 blockade in urothelial cancer. The wider study: Males with bladder-origin urothelial cancer made up about 90% of the 29 patients.

Overall study results and limits: Clonality of blood TCR below the median before treatment predicted better survival. Greater 3-week expansion of tumor-associated blood clones was recorded for durable-benefit patients.

Measured with immunoSEQ multiplex PCR; TCRdb has only the in-frame clones, and not every one. The sample has tens of thousands of clones, just under 85% seen once. The time point denotes: pretreatment peripheral blood. In this sample, this clone turned up a few times. Its target is unknown. This CDR3 is 15 amino acids long. Looked up from germline, CDR1 is MRHNA and CDR2 is SNTAGT. V shed 4 bases and J 2 bases; nucleotides not matched to a gene: 7. The TCR sequence derives from a man older than 75 with urothelial cancer. The V and J genes are TRBV6-4 and TRBJ2-7; the match to TRBD2 covers 8 bases. This material consisted of PBMCs, taken around atezolizumab (anti-PD-L1) treatment. For the CDR3, the DNA is TGTGCCAGCAGTGCAGAAGCGGGGGAACCCTACGAGCAGTACTTC. Translation gives CASSAEAGEPYEQYF.